What follows is one TCR beta chain and its context. Original processing notes: It was from reference gene primer amplification that nucleated cell counts were estimated. Produced via immunoSEQ multiplex PCR; TCRdb's table is partial and in-frame only. V, J and clone size derive from that table, while D and trimming were established from the DNA sequence. Among roughly 180,000 clones listed, roughly three quarters were seen once. The germline V gene encodes CDR1 MNHEY and CDR2 SVGAGI. The CDR3 spans 12 residues. V dropped 10 bases and J dropped 5; count of bases not matched to a gene: 6. The data originate from a study of blood T cell repertoires in COVID-19. Across the study: In each case, the material was cDNA or gDNA derived from T cells, B-cell-depleted T cells, or PBMCs.

The V and J genes are TRBV6-5 and TRBJ2-5; 8 bases are a match to TRBD1. The clonotype originates from a woman aged 45-65 years with active or convalescent COVID-19. Sequencing used peripheral blood. CDR3 DNA: TGTGCCACCAGACAGGGGAGGGAGACCCAGTACTTC. This gives the protein CATRQGRETQYF.